This T cell receptor (beta chain) was obtained from a study of post-analysis software for immune sequencing data. Study-wide context: The cohort encompassed relapsing-remitting, secondary progressive and progressive-relapsing multiple sclerosis disease courses.

The library was made from cDNA and included unique molecular identifiers. Approximately 500,000 cDNA molecules were recovered from an input of about 0.85 to 11 million T cells. TCRdb used MiXCR to reprocess the PCR reads, holding one entry per CDR3 protein. The sample includes a few hundred thousand distinct CDR3 sequences, approximately 34% seen only once; the top ten take 6%. Trimming at V came to 2 bases and at J to 6 bases, leaving 3 bases not matched to a gene. The CDR3 length is 13 residues. Germline loops: CDR1 MGHDK, CDR2 SYGVNS. Broader study findings: Compared against controls, patients with multiple sclerosis displayed significantly lower normalized Chao1 diversity. Elevated frequency relative to controls characterized four to six TRBV segments in patients, TRBV5-6, TRBV5-1 and TRBV20-1 among them. Under F measure analysis, samples from one preparation batch co-clustered strongly.

This clonotype came up a few times. The target antigen is unknown. The sample consisted of blood. The receptor was isolated from a girl younger than 18 with multiple sclerosis. The chain uses TRBV25-1 and TRBJ1-2; 7 bases are shared with TRBD1. As DNA, the CDR3 is TGTGCCAGCAGTGAAAGCAGGGGGGATGGCTACACCTTC. Its translation is CASSESRGDGYTF.